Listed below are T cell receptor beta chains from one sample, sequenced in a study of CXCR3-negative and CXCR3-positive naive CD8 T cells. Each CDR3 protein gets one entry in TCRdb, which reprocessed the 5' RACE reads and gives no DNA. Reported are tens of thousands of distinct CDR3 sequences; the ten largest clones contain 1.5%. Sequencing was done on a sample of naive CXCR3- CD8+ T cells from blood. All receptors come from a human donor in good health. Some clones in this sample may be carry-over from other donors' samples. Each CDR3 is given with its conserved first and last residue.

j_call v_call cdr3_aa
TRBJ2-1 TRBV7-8 CASSLEGVYNEQFF
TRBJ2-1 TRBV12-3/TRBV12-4 CASSFSQGAQSYNEQFF
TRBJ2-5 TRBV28 CASSLTGLPQETQYF
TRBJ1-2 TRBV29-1 CSVEEIEGNYGYTF
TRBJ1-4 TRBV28 CASSLPGQGGPTNEKLFF
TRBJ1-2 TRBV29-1 CSVEARQGVEYGYTF
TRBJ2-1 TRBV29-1 CSVDGVDAGSYNEQFF
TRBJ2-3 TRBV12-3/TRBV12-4 CASSRTGNTQYF
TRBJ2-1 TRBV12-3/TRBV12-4 CASTQGLAERYNEQFF
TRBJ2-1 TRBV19 CASIGSGGTEQFF
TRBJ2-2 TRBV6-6 CASSYRESGELFF
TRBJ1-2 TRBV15 CATSPPPRTAGVYFGYTF
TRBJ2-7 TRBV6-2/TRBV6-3 CASCRPRTSYEQYF
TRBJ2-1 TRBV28 CASSLTLAGGRNEQFF
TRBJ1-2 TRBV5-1 CASRAVDGYTF
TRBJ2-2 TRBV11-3 CASSPHSGWNTGELFF
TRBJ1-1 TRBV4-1 CASSQDAWGRGEAFF
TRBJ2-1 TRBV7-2 CASSFAGLRGNEQFF
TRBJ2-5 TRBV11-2 CASSGRRETQYF
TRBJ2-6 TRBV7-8 CASSSSEQGVIGANVLTF
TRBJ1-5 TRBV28 CASSLFSQLVALQGANNQPQHF
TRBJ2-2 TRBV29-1 CSVVETRNTGELFF
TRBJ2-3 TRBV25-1 CASSELAPRGTDTQYF
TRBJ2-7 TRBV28 CASRGDTYEQYF
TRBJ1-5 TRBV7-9 CASSQDSVGQGLRQPQHF
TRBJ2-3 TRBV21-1 CASSKARGTDTQYF
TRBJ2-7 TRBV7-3 CASSPGSTYEQYF
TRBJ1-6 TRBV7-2 CASQRDTYSPLHF
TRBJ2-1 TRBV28 CASSPGNLNEQFF
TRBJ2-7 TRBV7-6 CASSWGGDASYEQYF
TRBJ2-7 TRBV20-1 CSASTSGIPPNEQYF
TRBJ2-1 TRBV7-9 CASSHPGTRSDEQFF
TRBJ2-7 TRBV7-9 CATSTPWGREAYEQYF
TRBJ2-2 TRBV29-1 CSAGTGLGGELFF
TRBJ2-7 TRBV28 CASSLLSAGAASYEQYF
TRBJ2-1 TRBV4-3 CASSQDHLSHEQFF
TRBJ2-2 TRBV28 CASSPRTRVGARTGELFF
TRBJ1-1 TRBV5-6 CASSLAGVGTEAFF
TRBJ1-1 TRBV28 CASNEYSMNTEAFF
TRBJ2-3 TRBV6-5 CASSYTTSGGPTDTQYF
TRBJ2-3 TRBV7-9 CASSSRGDTQYF
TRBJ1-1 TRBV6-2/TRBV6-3 CASSHPGQGLNTEAFF
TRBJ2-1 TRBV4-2 CASSQDDSTGGNEQFF
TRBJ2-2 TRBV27 CASSLYQGSGDTGELFF